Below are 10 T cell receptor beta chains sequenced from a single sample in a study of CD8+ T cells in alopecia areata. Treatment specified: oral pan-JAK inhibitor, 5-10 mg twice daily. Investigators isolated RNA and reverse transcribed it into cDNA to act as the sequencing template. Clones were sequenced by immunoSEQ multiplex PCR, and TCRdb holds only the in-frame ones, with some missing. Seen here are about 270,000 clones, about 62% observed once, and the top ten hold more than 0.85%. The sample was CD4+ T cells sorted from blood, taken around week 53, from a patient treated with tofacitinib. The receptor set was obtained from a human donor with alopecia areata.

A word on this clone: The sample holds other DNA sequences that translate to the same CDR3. The CDR3 nucleotides read TGTGCCAGCAGTTACGACGGCAATCAGCCCCAGCATTTT. It yields the protein CASSYDGNQPQHF. The rearrangement joins TRBV6-5 to TRBJ1-5; unclear D gene. Germline V gene sequence: CDR1 MNHEY, CDR2 SVGAGI. This CDR3 has 13 amino acids. V lost 2 bases and J 2 bases, leaving 4 bases between the germline ends.

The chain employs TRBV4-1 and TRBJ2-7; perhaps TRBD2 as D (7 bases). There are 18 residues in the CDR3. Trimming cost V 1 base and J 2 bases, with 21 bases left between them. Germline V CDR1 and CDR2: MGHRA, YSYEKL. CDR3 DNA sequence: TGCGCCAGCAGCCAAGGTCCGCGGGGGCTTCTCACCCCCTACGAGCAGTACTTC. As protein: CASSQGPRGLLTPYEQYF.

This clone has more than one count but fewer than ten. The CDR3 sequence is CAISGDSGRAYNEQFF. CDR3 DNA sequence: TGTGCCATCAGTGGTGATAGCGGCCGAGCTTACAATGAGCAGTTCTTC. V is TRBV10-3 and J is TRBJ2-1; TRBD2 might be the D (6 bases). Trimming took off 4 bases at V and 4 bases at J, with 17 bases between the two ends. Germline CDR1 ENHRY, CDR2 SYGVKD. This CDR3 is 16 amino acids long.

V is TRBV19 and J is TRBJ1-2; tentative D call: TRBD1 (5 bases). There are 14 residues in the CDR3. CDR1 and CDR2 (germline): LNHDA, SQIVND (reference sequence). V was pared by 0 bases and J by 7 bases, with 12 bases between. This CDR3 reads CASSIEAGVAGYTF. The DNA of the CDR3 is TGTGCCAGTAGTATAGAAGCGGGGGTGGCTGGCTACACCTTC.

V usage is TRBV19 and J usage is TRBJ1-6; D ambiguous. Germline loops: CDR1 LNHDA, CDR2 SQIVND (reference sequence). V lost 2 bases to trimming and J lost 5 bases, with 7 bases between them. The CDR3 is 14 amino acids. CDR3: CASSILGDNSPLHF. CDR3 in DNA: TGTGCCAGTAGTATATTGGGCGATAATTCACCCCTCCACTTT.

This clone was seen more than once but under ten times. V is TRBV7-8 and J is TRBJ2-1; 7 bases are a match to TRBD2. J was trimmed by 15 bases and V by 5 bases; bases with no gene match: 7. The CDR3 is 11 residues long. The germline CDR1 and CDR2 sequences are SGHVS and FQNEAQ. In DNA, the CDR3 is TGTGCCAGCAGCCGAAACCGGGGGGTGTTCTTC. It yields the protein CASSRNRGVFF.

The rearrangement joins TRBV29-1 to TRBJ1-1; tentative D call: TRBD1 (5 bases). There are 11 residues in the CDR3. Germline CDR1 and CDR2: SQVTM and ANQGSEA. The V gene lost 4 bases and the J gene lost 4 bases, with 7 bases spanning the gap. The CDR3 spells CSVGGFTEAFF. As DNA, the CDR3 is TGCAGCGTTGGGGGGTTCACTGAAGCTTTCTTT.

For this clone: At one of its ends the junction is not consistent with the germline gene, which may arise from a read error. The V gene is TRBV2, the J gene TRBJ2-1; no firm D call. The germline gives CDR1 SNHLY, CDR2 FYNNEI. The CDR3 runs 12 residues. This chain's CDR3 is CASRERVEGQFF. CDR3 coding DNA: TGTGCCAGCCGTGAAAGGGTCGAAGGGCAGTTCTTC.

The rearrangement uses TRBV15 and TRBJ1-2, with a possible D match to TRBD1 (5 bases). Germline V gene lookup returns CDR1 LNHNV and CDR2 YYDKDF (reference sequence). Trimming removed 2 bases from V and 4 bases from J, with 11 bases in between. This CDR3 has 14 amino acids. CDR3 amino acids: CATSRRDSPYGYTF. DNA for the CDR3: TGTGCCACCAGCAGAAGAGACAGTCCCTATGGCTACACCTTC.

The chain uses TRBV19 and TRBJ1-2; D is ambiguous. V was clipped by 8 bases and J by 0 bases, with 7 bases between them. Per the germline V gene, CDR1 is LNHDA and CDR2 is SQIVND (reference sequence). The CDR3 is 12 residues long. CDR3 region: CASLTANYGYTF. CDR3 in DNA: TGTGCCAGTCTTACAGCTAACTATGGCTACACCTTC.